Listed below are T cell receptor beta chains from one sample, sequenced in a study of CD8+ T cells in alopecia areata. Profiled with immunoSEQ multiplex PCR; TCRdb holds only in-frame clones, not every one. The sample holds some 130,000 clones, roughly three fifths seen once. This sample comprised CD4+ T cells sorted from blood, obtained at week 0. These receptors were collected from a human donor with alopecia areata. Each CDR3 is given with its conserved first and last residue. A D gene is named only where the DNA matches it firmly. Size is stated for part of the rows, as once, few or many counts, or as a class when the clone is expanded.

>-|TRBD1|TRBV29-1|TRBJ1-3
CSVDWTGPGNTIYF
TGCAGCGTTGATTGGACAGGGCCCGGAAACACCATATATTTT
>-|TRBD1|TRBV7-2|TRBJ1-2
CASSLGLTGTGNGYTF
TGTGCCAGCAGCTTAGGACTAACCGGGACAGGGAATGGCTACACCTTC
>few|TRBD1|TRBV7-6|TRBJ1-2
CASSSRDRGVYGYTF
TGTGCCAGCAGTTCACGGGACAGGGGGGTCTATGGCTACACCTTC
>few|-|TRBV5-5|TRBJ2-5
CASSLGNPQETQYF
TGTGCCAGCAGCCTCGGGAATCCACAAGAGACCCAGTACTTC
>-|-|TRBV30|TRBJ1-1
CAWSSGHPNTEAFF
TGTGCCTGGAGTTCGGGACACCCGAACACTGAAGCTTTCTTT
>few|TRBD1|TRBV19|TRBJ1-2
CASTPGQTRYGYTF
TGTGCCAGTACCCCGGGACAGACCCGCTATGGCTACACCTTC
>once|-|TRBV30|TRBJ1-6
CAWTRQPSPLHF
TGTGCCTGGACTAGGCAGCCCTCACCCCTCCACTTT
>many|-|TRBV7-9|TRBJ2-1
CASSFLASNEQFF
TGTGCCAGCAGCTTCCTAGCGAGCAATGAGCAGTTCTTC
>-|-|TRBV27|TRBJ1-6
CASSLVRQTNSPLHF
TGTGCCAGCAGTTTAGTTAGACAGACCAATTCACCCCTCCACTTT
>few|-|TRBV2|TRBJ1-1
CASVNSRVMNTEAFF
TGTGCCAGCGTTAACTCGAGGGTGATGAACACTGAAGCTTTCTTT
>-|TRBD2|TRBV30|TRBJ2-7
CAWSGTSGGPPRGNF
TGTGCCTGGAGCGGGACTAGCGGGGGACCTCCCCGGGGGAACTTC
>-|TRBD2|TRBV7-2|TRBJ2-7
CASSLLPSGGSYEQYF
TGTGCCAGCAGCTTACTTCCTAGCGGGGGCTCCTACGAGCAGTACTTC
>few|TRBD2|TRBV10-3|TRBJ2-3
CAIRGGVTDTQYF
TGTGCCATCAGGGGGGGGGTCACAGATACGCAGTATTTT
>-|TRBD1|TRBV30|TRBJ2-1
CAWKRGTGLRSYNEQFF
TGTGCCTGGAAGCGTGGGACAGGACTGCGGTCCTACAATGAGCAGTTCTTC
>-|TRBD2|TRBV19|TRBJ2-5
CASQPLAGIETQYF
TGTGCCAGTCAACCGCTAGCGGGGATAGAGACCCAGTACTTC
>-|-|TRBV2|TRBJ1-5
CASTQEVDQPQHF
TGTGCCAGCACACAGGAGGTTGATCAGCCCCAGCATTTT
>-|-|TRBV29-1|TRBJ1-1
CSGRNTEAFF
TGCAGCGGGCGGAACACTGAAGCTTTCTTT
>-|-|TRBV7-2|TRBJ2-5
CASSSTVKETQYF
TGTGCCAGCAGCTCGACAGTTAAAGAGACCCAGTACTTC
>-|-|TRBV25-1|TRBJ1-6
CASSRGGGNSPLHF
TGTGCCAGCAGTCGGGGGGGTGGTAATTCACCCCTCCACTTT
>-|-|TRBV7-9|TRBJ2-3
CASSYTGADTQYF
TGTGCCAGCAGCTACACGGGGGCAGATACGCAGTATTTT
>few|TRBD2|TRBV11-2|TRBJ2-5
CASRRGIEETQYF
TGTGCCAGCAGGCGGGGGATCGAAGAGACCCAGTACTTC
>few|-|TRBV4-3|TRBJ1-2
CASSQEGATGNGYTF
TGCGCCAGCAGCCAAGAAGGGGCCACAGGCAATGGCTACACCTTC
>few|-|TRBV6-5|TRBJ1-2
CASSPPGAYGYTF
TGTGCCAGCAGTCCTCCAGGGGCCTATGGCTACACCTTC
>few|TRBD1|TRBV7-2|TRBJ2-1
CASSSDRVLGEQFF
TGTGCCAGCAGCTCTGACAGGGTCCTGGGCGAGCAGTTCTTC
>few|-|TRBV5-1|TRBJ1-2
CASSVDSASEGYTF
TGCGCCAGCAGCGTGGACAGCGCCTCCGAGGGCTACACCTTC
>few|TRBD2|TRBV29-1|TRBJ2-3
CSAEGLAGTDTQYF
TGCAGCGCCGAAGGACTAGCGGGGACAGATACGCAGTATTTT
>-|-|TRBV6-5|TRBJ1-3
CASSYSGLSGNTIYF
TGTGCCAGCAGTTACTCGGGTCTCTCTGGAAACACCATATATTTT
>-|-|TRBV2|TRBJ1-2
CASSGDRRGYTF
TGTGCCAGCAGTGGGGATCGCCGAGGCTACACCTTC